This T cell receptor (beta chain) was retrieved from a study of T cell clones after liver transplantation. Study-wide background: Blood was drawn pre-transplant, before withdrawal, and after full or failed withdrawal.

This clone was recorded only once. Assay: immunoSEQ multiplex PCR; the TCRdb copy retains only in-frame clones and omits some. The sample lists tens of thousands of clones; 83% were seen once. The receptor was isolated from a human patient who received a liver transplant. T cells may partly derive from the graft donor. The sequencing used CD4+ T cells from blood, collected at the 22-month timepoint.

The CDR3 DNA is TGTGCCAGCAGTGCCGGGACAGGTGTGTATCGGCGATCGGACACTGAAGCTTTCTTT. This sequence encodes CASSAGTGVYRRSDTEAFF. The gene calls are TRBV6-1 and TRBJ1-1; 8 positions match TRBD1. The J segment lost 3 bases and the V segment lost 4 bases, leaving 19 bases of the junction unmatched. The CDR3 spans 19 residues. Germline CDR1 and CDR2: MNHNS and SASEGT.